This T cell receptor (beta chain) was found in a study of shared clonotypes between healthy human individuals. Study conclusions and caveats: Memory subsets generally showed smaller estimated richness than naive subsets did. Apart from blood, nothing was sampled; tissue repertoires likely differ.

In regard to this clone: Its antigen is not known.

Every subset had its genomic DNA shared out evenly among several immunoSEQ plates. Sequenced by immunoSEQ multiplex PCR; TCRdb stores in-frame clones only, minus some. The sample comprises millions of clones, 85% to 95% of which are singletons, and roughly 0.13% rests with the top ten. The CDR3 extends over 16 amino acids. The germline V gene has CDR1 SGHNT and CDR2 YYREEE (reference sequence). V lost 1 base to trimming and J lost 0 bases; unmatched junction nucleotides: 5. The specimen sequenced was naive CD4+ T cells sorted from blood. The subset here: CD45RA+ positively selected. This TCR was recovered from a young man in good health. The V and J genes are TRBV5-4 and TRBJ2-7, with 9 bases lining up with TRBD2. Here the CDR3 DNA reads TGTGCCAGCAGCTTGTGGCTAGCGGGGTCCTCCTACGAGCAGTACTTC. This translates into CASSLWLAGSSYEQYF.